The sample holds one count of the clone carrying this TCR beta chain. Its target is unknown. Sequencing was performed with immunoSEQ multiplex PCR; in TCRdb, only in-frame clones are kept and a portion is missing. Of 57,000 or so clones in the sample, more than 80% were seen once. The data belong to a study of T cell responses to AZD1222 COVID-19 vaccine. Study-wide results and limits: AZD1222 recipients seropositive at baseline numbered only five to seven. In all cases, repertoires were sampled only after the peak T cell response.

This CDR3 contains 16 residues. With V trimmed by 0 bases and J by 3 bases, 3 bases remained unmatched. Germline CDR1 MNHEY, CDR2 SVGAGI. This sequence was found in an adult in good health. This specimen consisted of peripheral blood, obtained on day 0 of MenACWY control vaccination. The chain links TRBV6-5 to TRBJ1-5, with TRBD1 matching 9 bases. This CDR3 is CASSYSTGGANQPQHF. The CDR3 coding sequence is TGTGCCAGCAGTTACTCGACAGGGGGTGCCAATCAGCCCCAGCATTTT.